This T cell receptor beta chain was identified in a study of shared clonotypes between healthy human individuals (dated by TCRdb to the early 2020s). For the wider study: The cohort included three men and two women between 18 and 49 years of age. Leukapheresis yielded between about 0.94 and 8.9 billion PBMCs per donor. Per donor, three plates each were used for CD4 naive and CD4 memory, two for CD8 naive, and one for CD8 memory. To increase sequencing depth and limit assay-specific biases, different laboratories used diverse techniques to prepare libraries and sequence TCR repertoires. The study deeply sequenced blood TCR repertoires of about five healthy adults to estimate repertoire size and the extent of clonotype sharing between individuals. General conclusions and limits of the study: Across a few donors, roughly 5.1% of naive CD4, roughly 3.5% of naive CD8, 2.3% of memory CD4, and about 0.44% of memory CD8 clonotypes were shared. Pairwise subsampling led to the expectation that sequencing depth would affect the degree of clonotype sharing among donors. Rarefaction of sorted-subset datasets indicated incomplete sequencing despite the large sequencing depth. Because the study included only a small number of donors, the genetic and exposure-history diversity represented was limited. Naive subsets generally had larger estimated clonotype richness than memory subsets. Higher generation probabilities were observed for clonotypes shared by all four sorted-subset donors than for non-shared clonotypes. Sampling was restricted to blood, and TCR repertoires in tissues likely differ from the TCR repertoires found in blood.

From a lookup of the germline V gene, CDR1 and CDR2 are LGHNT and FRNRAP. Measured from the cysteine to the phenylalanine, the CDR3 is 14 residues long. Only the CDR3 part of the read is kept: 42 bases, read in frame from the first base. Trimming costs V 2 bases and J 0 bases, and their ends lie 7 bases apart. Using the deep immunoSEQ assay, multiplex PCR amplified TCR CDR3 regions from genomic DNA. Extracted genomic DNA from each cell subset was spread evenly across all wells of several immunoSEQ 96-well plates, with each plate serving as a replicate. For sorted subsets, around 200 ng genomic DNA, equal to some 30,000 T cell genomes, was loaded into each replicate PCR. The purified libraries were quantified using a Qubit 3.0 fluorometer, sized with a Bioanalyzer 2100, and then quantified again using the KAPA Library Quantification kit. Every immunoSEQ 96-well plate was sequenced on a separate single-read 150-cycle Illumina NextSeq 550 flow cell. As for the authors' bioinformatics: Because the immunoSEQ output included only junctional sequences and no quality scores, the filtering could not be the same as the filtering used for full-length reads. Sequences were annotated with PyIR, a Python wrapper for IgBLAST v1.9, using IMGT germline references to assign V/J genes and CDR3. Reads with weak V/J assignments (E-value above 1e-6), missing CDR3, stop codons, out-of-frame junctions, or ambiguous translated residues were removed. A V3J clonotype was defined by an identical inferred V gene, J gene, and CDR3 amino acid sequence. To compute the percentage overlap between repertoires, the number of shared unique clonotypes was divided by the size of the smaller repertoire. RTK rarefaction, the Chao1 estimator, and Recon v2.1 estimates of unobserved clonotypes were used to assess repertoire richness. Generation probabilities were computed with OLGA for all TCRbeta clonotypes obtained by the gDNA method from a handful of donors. Imported from immuneACCESS, the table was reduced by TCRdb to in-frame sequences with V and J called. These copies leave out some clones; in studies compared against another copy, an unresolved V gene accounts for under half, and the cause of the remainder is not known. V, J and clone size reflect that table, while D and trimming were determined from the DNA. The table for this sample lists about 1.1 million clones; about 80% of them were counted only once. The top ten constitute over 0.8% of the sample.

The donors were healthy, HIV-negative adults who had no recently reported acute infections or vaccinations. Only Caucasian adults living in Nashville, Tennessee, USA were represented among the donors. CD4+ T cells were enriched by magnetic negative selection, after which naive cells were positively selected on CD45RA and the negative fraction was taken as the memory subset. Blood was collected by leukapheresis, and PBMCs were isolated by Ficoll-Histopaque density gradient centrifugation and then cryopreserved in liquid nitrogen vapor phase. Purity and quantity of every magnetically sorted T cell population were checked by analytical flow cytometry. Genomic DNA was isolated from every sorted fraction and measured by UV absorbance on a Nanodrop 2000c. A word on this clone: Its antigen target is currently unknown. The sample holds no much larger clone one base away, and base qualities are not on file.

The sequence was obtained from a man aged 18 to 35 in good health. Some clones in this sample may be carry-over from other donors' samples. Specimen: memory CD4+ T cells from PBMCs. This specimen's cell subset or site label, per the study, means: CD45RA-negative fraction. This chain joins TRBV12-5 to TRBJ1-2; matching of 5 bases hints at TRBD1 as the D gene. The nucleotide sequence reads TGTGCTAGTGGTTTGACAGGATCTAACTATGGCTACACCTTC. This gives the protein CASGLTGSNYGYTF.